The 25 T cell receptor beta chains listed next were all sequenced from one sample in a study of cytomegalovirus exposure and HLA in healthy donors. TCRdb's table, derived via immunoSEQ multiplex PCR, lists solely in-frame clones and lacks some. The sample comprises a few hundred thousand clones, 86% of which are singletons, and roughly 0.8% rests with the top ten. Input material: PBMCs. These receptors were taken from a woman aged 18-29 years in good health and CMV-seronegative.

The rearrangement joins TRBV27 to TRBJ2-7, with D perhaps TRBD2 (7 bases). The CDR3 consists of 16 residues. Germline V gene sequence: CDR1 MNHEY, CDR2 SMNVEV (reference sequence). Trimming took 5 bases from V and 3 from J, leaving 20 bases between them. CDR3 loop: CASSGGGADPFYEQYF. The CDR3 DNA reads as TGTGCCAGCAGTGGAGGGGGGGCCGACCCTTTCTACGAGCAGTACTTC.

The chain carries TRBV28 and TRBJ2-4; 8 positions agree with TRBD1. This CDR3 comprises 14 residues. V trimming: 9 bases; J trimming: 6 bases; junction bases outside the gene matches: 10. Germline V gives CDR1 MDHEN, CDR2 SYDVKM. CDR3 bases: TGTGCCAGTCGTATGGATGACAGGGGAAACATTCAGTACTTC. It specifies CASRMDDRGNIQYF.

This chain uses TRBV9 with TRBJ1-2; tentatively, D is TRBD1 (6 bases). Germline CDR1 SGDLS, CDR2 YYNGEE. V was trimmed by 3 bases and J by 8 bases, leaving 17 bases between them. CDR3 size: 14 residues. CDR3 DNA: TGTGCCAGCAGCGACTTACAGGGAGCTGGAGGCTACACCTTC. Its translation: CASSDLQGAGGYTF.

The chain combines TRBV27 with TRBJ2-3; D might be TRBD1 (6 bases). The CDR3 length is 16 residues. V lost 0 bases and J 2 bases, leaving 12 bases between the germline ends. Germline CDR1 MNHEY, CDR2 SMNVEV (reference sequence). CDR3 protein: CASSLSAGEYTDTQYF. CDR3 nucleotides: TGTGCCAGCAGTTTATCGGCAGGGGAATACACAGATACGCAGTATTTT.

The genes are TRBV5-1 and TRBJ2-5; D perhaps matches TRBD1 (6 bases). V lost 2 bases, J lost 3 bases, and 8 bases lay in between. CDR3 length: 13 residues. CDR1 SGHRS and CDR2 YFSETQ come from the germline V gene. DNA of the CDR3: TGCGCCAGCAGCTTCACAGGGAAAGAGACCCAGTACTTC. Translated: CASSFTGKETQYF.

V gene TRBV29-1 combines with J gene TRBJ1-1, with D tentatively TRBD1 (6 bases). The CDR3 is 12 residues long. V lost 7 bases and J 1 base, leaving 10 bases between the germline ends. Germline V gene data show CDR1 as SQVTM and CDR2 as ANQGSEA. The CDR3 loop is CSAGQPNTEAFF. The DNA of the CDR3 is TGCAGCGCCGGACAGCCGAACACTGAAGCTTTCTTT.

The chain combines TRBV9 with TRBJ2-2; 7 bases are a match to TRBD2. Germline trimming cut 4 bases from V and 4 bases from J; bases unmatched to any gene: 7. Germline V gene lookup returns CDR1 SGDLS and CDR2 YYNGEE. The CDR3 sequence is 15 residues long. CDR3 sequence: CASSFTGGGTGELFF. The CDR3, as DNA: TGTGCCAGCAGCTTCACGGGAGGCGGCACCGGGGAGCTGTTTTTT.

The rearrangement joins TRBV15 to TRBJ2-7, with 7 bases lining up with TRBD1. The CDR3 sequence is 14 residues long. Germline values: CDR1 LNHNV, CDR2 YYDKDF (reference sequence). The V and J ends lost 9 bases and 0 bases, in that order; junction bases with no gene match: 8. The chain's CDR3 is CATTHRDSSYEQYF. As DNA, the CDR3 is TGTGCCACTACCCACCGGGACAGCTCCTACGAGCAGTACTTC.

The rearrangement uses TRBV4-1 and TRBJ2-3; TRBD2 matches 16 bases. The CDR3 runs to 19 residues. Germline V lookup: CDR1 MGHRA, CDR2 YSYEKL. The V gene end was trimmed by 0 bases and the J gene end by 9 bases; junction bases not matched to a gene: 12. The CDR3 here is CASSQEESPGLAGGPTQYF. In DNA, the CDR3 is TGCGCCAGCAGCCAAGAAGAAAGCCCGGGACTAGCGGGAGGGCCGACGCAGTATTTT.

The J gene is TRBJ2-1, the V gene TRBV4-1, with 12 bases matching TRBD2. Germline V lookup: CDR1 MGHRA, CDR2 YSYEKL. The V and J ends lost 1 base and 4 bases, in that order; junction bases with no gene match: 11. The CDR3 runs to 19 residues. The CDR3 DNA is TGCGCCAGCAGCCAAGGAGGGCTAGCGGGAGGGCCTCTTTACAATGAGCAGTTCTTC. Protein sequence: CASSQGGLAGGPLYNEQFF.

This clone has only one observation. This chain connects TRBV27 to TRBJ2-1, with 7 positions matching TRBD2. CDR1 is MNHEY and CDR2 is SMNVEV in the germline V gene (reference sequence). The CDR3 is 14 residues long. Unmatched junction bases numbered 2, after V lost 4 bases and J lost 2 bases. The CDR3 DNA sequence: TGTGCCAGCAGTTCCGGACTAGCCTACAATGAGCAGTTCTTC. It yields the protein CASSSGLAYNEQFF.

V gene TRBV7-9 combines with J gene TRBJ1-4; D may be TRBD1 (6 bases). The CDR3 consists of 11 residues. Germline values: CDR1 SEHNR, CDR2 FQNEAQ (reference sequence). V was trimmed by 6 bases and J by 11 bases, leaving 10 bases between them. CDR3 sequence: CASRTGYKLFF. The CDR3 region has the DNA TGTGCCAGCAGAACAGGGTATAAACTGTTTTTT.

The J gene is TRBJ2-7, the V gene TRBV11-3; TRBD1 matches at 7 bases. Germline CDR1 is SGHNT and CDR2 is YENEEA. CDR3 length: 14 residues. Germline trimming cut 1 base from V and 2 bases from J; bases unmatched to any gene: 2. CDR3 sequence (DNA): TGTGCCAGCAGCTTAGGACAGGGCGCCTACGAGCAGTACTTC. This encodes CASSLGQGAYEQYF.

The chain uses TRBV19 and TRBJ2-2, with TRBD1 matching over 9 bases. The CDR3 runs to 15 residues. After removal of 5 bases from V and 7 bases from J, the junction contained 8 bases not matched to a gene. The germline gives CDR1 LNHDA, CDR2 SQIVND (reference sequence). CDR3 sequence (DNA): TGTGCCAGTAGTCGGGACAGGGAATATCACGGGGAGCTGTTTTTT. Translated: CASSRDREYHGELFF.

The chain combines TRBV27 with TRBJ1-2; D is perhaps TRBD1 (5 bases). Germline CDR1 and CDR2: MNHEY and SMNVEV (reference sequence). Trimming removed 2 bases at V and 2 bases at J, with 6 bases between. This CDR3 has 13 residues. Written as DNA, the CDR3 is TGTGCCAGCAGTTTACGACAGAACTATGGCTACACCTTC. It translates to CASSLRQNYGYTF.

This clone was observed once. The DNA of the CDR3 is TGTGCCAGCAGTGGTCGAGGTCGGAACACTGAAGCTTTCTTT. This sequence encodes CASSGRGRNTEAFF. This chain connects TRBV2 to TRBJ1-1; D gene unclear. V was shortened by 4 bases and J by 1 base, with 10 bases between the two germline ends. Germline V gene lookup returns CDR1 SNHLY and CDR2 FYNNEI. The CDR3 covers 14 residues.

The genes are TRBV6-5 and TRBJ2-1; D might be TRBD1 (6 bases). The CDR3 totals 15 residues. Germline V lookup: CDR1 MNHEY, CDR2 SVGAGI. The germline V and J ends were trimmed by 2 bases and 4 bases, with 12 bases remaining between them. The CDR3 is CASSYAGAGYNEQFF. The CDR3 DNA reads as TGTGCCAGCAGTTACGCAGGGGCCGGTTACAATGAGCAGTTCTTC.

The chain has TRBV6-6 and TRBJ1-4; D is ambiguous. The CDR3 spans 13 residues. Per the germline V gene, CDR1 is MNHNY and CDR2 is SVGAGI (reference sequence). V was shortened by 2 bases and J by 4 bases, with 5 bases between the two germline ends. The CDR3 DNA is TGTGCCAGCAGTTACGGCCTTAATGAAAAACTGTTTTTT. The encoded protein is CASSYGLNEKLFF.

V gene TRBV6-5 combines with J gene TRBJ1-2; D is ambiguous. Trimming pared 4 bases from V and 1 base from J, leaving 10 bases between. This CDR3 comprises 14 residues. Germline V gene lookup returns CDR1 MNHEY and CDR2 SVGAGI. The CDR3 region has the DNA TGTGCCAGCAGTTCTTGGGGAGTTAACTATGGCTACACCTTC. It encodes CASSSWGVNYGYTF.

This rearrangement joins TRBV5-6 to TRBJ1-2; D gene unclear. This CDR3 has 12 residues. Germline V lookup: CDR1 SGHDT, CDR2 YYEEEE. Trimming took off 7 bases at V and 8 bases at J, with 15 bases between the two ends. Here the CDR3 DNA reads TGTGCCAGCGCACCCGCCGCCGAGGGCTACACCTTC. Translation: CASAPAAEGYTF.

The rearrangement joins TRBV29-1 to TRBJ2-3; 8 bases match TRBD1. Germline CDR1 is SQVTM and CDR2 is ANQGSEA. CDR3 length equals 14 residues. Unmatched junction bases numbered 4, after V lost 5 bases and J lost 0 bases. The CDR3 DNA reads TGCAGCGTTAGACAGGGGACTAGCACAGATACGCAGTATTTT. Translated: CSVRQGTSTDTQYF.

This clone appeared once. The V call is TRBV2, the J call TRBJ1-1; D gene uncertain. The V and J ends lost 10 bases and 0 bases respectively, with 15 bases between them. The length of the CDR3 is 14 residues. Germline V lookup: CDR1 SNHLY, CDR2 FYNNEI. The CDR3 reads CATDLGIMNTEAFF. DNA for the CDR3: TGTGCCACCGACCTAGGTATCATGAACACTGAAGCTTTCTTT.

The chain is built from TRBV5-4 and TRBJ2-7, with 7 bases fitting TRBD1. Losses at the gene ends were 4 bases for V and 7 bases for J; bases not matched to a gene: 11. The germline V gene encodes CDR1 SGHNT and CDR2 YYREEE (reference sequence). The length of the CDR3 is 14 residues. CDR3 DNA: TGTGCCAGCAGCCCGGGACAGCCCGTGGGTGAGCAGTACTTC. It yields the protein CASSPGQPVGEQYF.

This clone was seen a single time. The chain uses TRBV6-6 and TRBJ2-7; 11 bases match TRBD2. V lost 6 bases, J lost 7 bases, and 14 bases stayed unmatched. Germline V gives CDR1 MNHNY, CDR2 SVGAGI (reference sequence). The CDR3 extends over 16 amino acids. DNA for the CDR3: TGTGCCAGCAGCCCGGAACTAGCGGGGGCCACCTCGGAGCAGTACTTC. Translated, it gives CASSPELAGATSEQYF.

The chain combines TRBV27 with TRBJ2-5; D is unresolved. Between the trimmed V and J ends, which lost 6 bases and 5 bases, there was a span of 13 bases. Germline V gene lookup returns CDR1 MNHEY and CDR2 SMNVEV (reference sequence). CDR3 size: 13 residues. CDR3 protein: CASSSHGVETQYF. The DNA for the CDR3 is TGTGCCAGCAGCTCCCACGGAGTGGAGACCCAGTACTTC.